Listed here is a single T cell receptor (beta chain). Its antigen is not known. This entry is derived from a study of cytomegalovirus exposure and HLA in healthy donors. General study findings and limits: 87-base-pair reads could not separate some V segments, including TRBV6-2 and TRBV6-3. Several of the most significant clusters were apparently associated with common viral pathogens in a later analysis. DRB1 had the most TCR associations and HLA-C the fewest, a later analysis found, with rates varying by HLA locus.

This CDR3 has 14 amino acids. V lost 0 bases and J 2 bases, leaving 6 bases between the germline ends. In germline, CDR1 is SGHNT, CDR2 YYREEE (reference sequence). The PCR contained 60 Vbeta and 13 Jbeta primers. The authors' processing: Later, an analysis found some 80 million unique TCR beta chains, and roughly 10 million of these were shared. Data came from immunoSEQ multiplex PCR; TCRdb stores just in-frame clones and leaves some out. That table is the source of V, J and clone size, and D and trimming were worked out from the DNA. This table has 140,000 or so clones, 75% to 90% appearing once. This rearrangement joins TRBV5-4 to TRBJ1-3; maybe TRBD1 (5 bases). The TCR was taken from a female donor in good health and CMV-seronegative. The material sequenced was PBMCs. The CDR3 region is CASSLGRAGNTIYF. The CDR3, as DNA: TGTGCCAGCAGCTTGGGCAGGGCTGGAAACACCATATATTTT.